This TCR beta chain was sequenced in a study of blood T cell repertoires in COVID-19. The CDR3 loop spans 15 amino acids. CDR1 SNHLY and CDR2 FYNNEI come from the germline V gene. Trimming removed 6 bases from V and 2 bases from J, with 16 bases in between. This clone was recorded once. Repertoires were generated with immunoSEQ multiplex PCR, while TCRdb's copy carries only in-frame clones and drops some. This sample yields roughly 260,000 clones, of which about nine tenths are seen a single time; about 1.2% belongs to the top ten. This receptor was identified in a human donor in a cohort exposed to, infected with or recovered from COVID-19 (not recorded which). The donor label of this sample is uncertain. Sequenced sample: PBMCs or T cells enriched from blood (not recorded which). This rearrangement joins TRBV2 to TRBJ2-5; no reliable D call. The CDR3 loop reads CASSKLNSLQETQYF. The CDR3 DNA reads as TGTGCCAGCAGCAAATTAAACAGTTTACAAGAGACCCAGTACTTC.